The present T cell receptor (beta chain) was sequenced within a study of T-cell reconstitution after alpha-beta-depleted transplantation in children. General observations from the study: Expanded graft clones numbering several hundred reportedly gave rise to alpha-beta T cells about two months after transplant.

The TCRbeta library was prepared with unique molecular identifiers. TCRdb passed the PCR reads through MiXCR, listing each CDR3 protein once. The data show 600,000 to 700,000 distinct CDR3 sequences, around 13% seen once. The CDR3 is 12 amino acids. V was trimmed by 5 bases and J by 7 bases, leaving 11 bases between them. Per germline, CDR1 DFQATT and CDR2 SNEGSKA (reference sequence). There are many counts of this clonotype. Its antigen is not known. The material was PBMCs, obtained before TCRalphabeta/CD19-depleted stem cell transplant. This TCR was sampled from a girl between 2 and 10 years old with congenital amegakaryocytic thrombocytopenia, due to receive a stem cell transplant. The rearrangement joins TRBV20-1 to TRBJ2-2, with D hard to call. The CDR3 spells CSASDLYGELFF. The CDR3 DNA reads as TGCAGTGCTTCGGACCTGTACGGGGAGCTGTTTTTT.